This TCR beta chain was recorded in a study of blood T cell repertoires in COVID-19. Study information: Sample material is recorded as cDNA or gDNA derived from T cells, B-cell-depleted T cells, or PBMCs.

This clone was recorded only once. The germline gives CDR1 MRHNA, CDR2 SNTAGT. The trim removed 3 bases at V and 2 bases at J, leaving 0 bases unmatched. This CDR3 has 14 residues. Repertoires were generated with immunoSEQ multiplex PCR, while TCRdb's copy carries only in-frame clones and drops some. The sample yields 250,000 to 350,000 clones, under 90% seen once. V gene TRBV6-4 combines with J gene TRBJ1-2, with 10 bases fitting TRBD1. This receptor was identified in a woman in her twenties or thirties with COVID-19, enrolled during active disease. Source material: peripheral blood. CDR3 nucleotide sequence: TGTGCCAGCAGTGAGGACAGGGGGAACTATGGCTACACCTTC. Protein sequence: CASSEDRGNYGYTF.